These T cell receptor beta chains were read from a single sample in a study of identifying expanded T cells in peripheral blood. Assay: immunoSEQ multiplex PCR; the TCRdb copy retains only in-frame clones and omits some. The sample comprises about 100,000 clones, over 70% of which are singletons, and roughly 6% rests with the top ten. The source material was blood. The receptors here all came from a person aged 18 to 75 in good health. CDR3s include the opening cysteine and the closing phenylalanine or tryptophan. Fields, in order: CDR3 protein, CDR3 DNA, D gene, clone size, CDR3 length, J gene, V gene. The D gene is left open where the match is weak. Not every row has a clone size; where given, it reads once, few, many or a size class.

CDR3aa: CASTPQGQINYGYTF; CDR3nt: TGTGCCAGCACCCCTCAAGGCCAGATAAACTATGGCTACACCTTC; d_gene: -; abundance: once; len: 15; j_gene: TRBJ1-2; v_gene: TRBV6-6
CDR3aa: CASSHRKRFQPQHF; CDR3nt: TGCGCCAGCAGTCACAGGAAGCGTTTTCAGCCCCAGCATTTT; d_gene: -; abundance: -; len: 14; j_gene: TRBJ1-5; v_gene: TRBV23-1
CDR3aa: CASSQTRALGPGELFF; CDR3nt: TGTGCCAGCAGCCAAACTCGGGCTCTCGGCCCCGGGGAGCTGTTTTTT; d_gene: -; abundance: -; len: 16; j_gene: TRBJ2-2; v_gene: TRBV4-2
CDR3aa: CASSLTGLNNQPQHF; CDR3nt: TGTGCCAGTAGCCTGACAGGGCTGAACAATCAGCCCCAGCATTTT; d_gene: TRBD1; abundance: -; len: 15; j_gene: TRBJ1-5; v_gene: TRBV19
CDR3aa: CASSPRTLAGADVRSYNEQFF; CDR3nt: TGTGCCAGCTCACCACGCACTTTGGCGGGGGCCGATGTCCGCTCCTACAATGAGCAGTTCTTC; d_gene: -; abundance: -; len: 21; j_gene: TRBJ2-1; v_gene: TRBV18
CDR3aa: CASSQGGGESYYAQYF; CDR3nt: TGTGCCAGCAGCCAAGGAGGGGGAGAGAGTTACTATGCGCAGTACTTC; d_gene: -; abundance: -; len: 16; j_gene: TRBJ2-7; v_gene: TRBV4-2
CDR3aa: CASRRTGSTDTQYF; CDR3nt: TGTGCCAGCAGGAGGACAGGAAGCACAGATACGCAGTATTTT; d_gene: TRBD1; abundance: -; len: 14; j_gene: TRBJ2-3; v_gene: TRBV7-9
CDR3aa: CASSEVGSNEQFF; CDR3nt: TGTGCCAGCAGTGAAGTTGGCAGCAATGAGCAGTTCTTC; d_gene: -; abundance: -; len: 13; j_gene: TRBJ2-1; v_gene: TRBV6-1
CDR3aa: CASSERVQGVNGYTF; CDR3nt: TGTGCCAGCAGTGAACGGGTTCAGGGTGTCAATGGCTACACCTTC; d_gene: -; abundance: -; len: 15; j_gene: TRBJ1-2; v_gene: TRBV2
CDR3aa: CASSSSGGRTSGNYEQYF; CDR3nt: TGTGCCAGCAGCTCATCGGGTGGGAGGACTAGCGGGAACTACGAGCAGTACTTC; d_gene: TRBD2; abundance: -; len: 18; j_gene: TRBJ2-7; v_gene: TRBV7-2
CDR3aa: CASSGGFSDGTEAFF; CDR3nt: TGTGCCAGCAGTGGGGGATTCAGTGATGGTACTGAAGCTTTCTTT; d_gene: -; abundance: once; len: 15; j_gene: TRBJ1-1; v_gene: TRBV27
CDR3aa: CASGLAPEFGEQFF; CDR3nt: TGTGCTAGTGGTTTGGCCCCTGAGTTCGGTGAGCAGTTCTTC; d_gene: -; abundance: -; len: 14; j_gene: TRBJ2-1; v_gene: TRBV12-5
CDR3aa: CASSFLGADTQYF; CDR3nt: TGTGCCAGTAGTTTCCTGGGGGCAGATACGCAGTATTTT; d_gene: -; abundance: -; len: 13; j_gene: TRBJ2-3; v_gene: TRBV19
CDR3aa: CASSEDRTGTGELFF; CDR3nt: TGTGCCAGCAGTGAAGACAGGACGGGAACCGGGGAGCTGTTTTTT; d_gene: -; abundance: -; len: 15; j_gene: TRBJ2-2; v_gene: TRBV2
CDR3aa: CARAGRGTDTQYF; CDR3nt: TGTGCCAGGGCAGGGCGGGGCACAGATACGCAGTATTTT; d_gene: -; abundance: -; len: 13; j_gene: TRBJ2-3; v_gene: TRBV2
CDR3aa: CASSLAPIAGPSYNEQFF; CDR3nt: TGCGCCAGCAGCTTGGCCCCTATTGCGGGGCCTTCCTACAATGAGCAGTTCTTC; d_gene: -; abundance: once; len: 18; j_gene: TRBJ2-1; v_gene: TRBV5-1